The entry below gives a single T cell receptor (beta chain) sequence along with its context. Its antigen target is currently unknown. No per-base quality is available; no much larger clone lies one base away. This sample is drawn from a study of OX40 agonist ivuxolimab in advanced cancers. With respect to the entire study: Ivuxolimab was an agonistic, fully human IgG2 monoclonal antibody directed against OX40 (CD134), a costimulatory receptor. Intravenous ivuxolimab was administered to patients every 2 weeks at six dose levels: 0.01, 0.1, 0.3, 1.5, 3 and 10 mg/kg. Of the approximately 50 dose-escalation patients, hepatocellular carcinoma was present in about 20, melanoma in approximately 15, renal cell carcinoma in 9 and head and neck cancer in 9. In the dose-escalation cohort, more than 80% of patients were male, and the mean age was roughly 60 years with a range of roughly 20 to 80. Patients were allowed to have had prior anti-PD-1, anti-PD-L1 or anti-CTLA-4 therapy, and around 40% of the dose-escalation patients had previously received checkpoint inhibitors. Partial responses were achieved by three dose-escalation patients, of whom one had hepatocellular carcinoma and two had cutaneous melanoma. Peripheral TCRbeta sequencing was intended to test whether TCR sequence diversity was altered and clonal T-cell expansion was caused by ivuxolimab. The monotherapy dose-escalation portion (N ≈ 52 patients) of the phase I ivuxolimab trial is reported in the paper. Overall results and qualifications from the work: Low levels of normalized T-cell clonal expansion were also seen in some patients who did not respond. At doses of 0.1 to 3.0 mg/kg, clonal expansion of both CD4+ and CD8+ T cells in blood was seen between baseline and week 6. The antigen specificity of the peripheral T cells that underwent clonal expansion was not determined. After ivuxolimab, CD8+ T cells had more expanded clones than CD4+ T cells on average. In the 0.1-3.0 mg/kg groups, partial responders were among the patients with the lowest normalized peripheral clonal expansion, particularly in CD8+ T cells.

V loses 1 base at its end and J loses 1 base; junction bases beyond the gene matches: 2. Per the germline V gene, SGHVS is the CDR1 and FQNEAQ is the CDR2. From its cysteine to its phenylalanine, the CDR3 spans 16 amino acids. Only the CDR3 region is kept as DNA, spanning 48 bases read in frame from base 1. For sequencing of the TCRbeta CDR3 region, genomic DNA was extracted from the sorted cells. TCRbeta CDR3 regions were sequenced using the immunoSEQ Assay. This immuneACCESS table, as held by TCRdb, lists in-frame sequences with V and J called but not all clones. Of the missing ones, under half trace to an unresolved V gene in checked studies; the others have no known cause. This sample comprises tens of thousands of clones, 75% to 80% of them detected only once. Jointly, the top ten make up about a sixth of the sample. The trial excluded patients who had a history of autoimmune disease or were on systemic immunosuppression. Peripheral blood for TCR sequencing was collected from all dose cohorts at baseline, on cycle 4 day 1, and on cycle 7 day 1. The samples were drawn from a first-in-human, open-label, multicenter phase I dose-escalation trial of ivuxolimab. Adults with locally advanced or metastatic melanoma, renal cell, hepatocellular, or head and neck squamous cell carcinoma were enrolled in the trial. CD4+ and CD8+ T cells were sorted separately from peripheral blood before TCR sequencing.

Here the sequenced sample was CD4+ or CD8+ T cells sorted from blood, taken in a trial of the OX40 agonist ivuxolimab. This clonotype originated in an adult with an advanced solid tumor such as melanoma, head and neck, liver or kidney cancer. This sequence uses TRBV7-8 and TRBJ2-3, with 10 bases matching TRBD2. The DNA sequence reads TGTGCCAGCAGCTTAGGGCTAGCGGGAGGCACAGATACGCAGTATTTT. This translates into CASSLGLAGGTDTQYF.